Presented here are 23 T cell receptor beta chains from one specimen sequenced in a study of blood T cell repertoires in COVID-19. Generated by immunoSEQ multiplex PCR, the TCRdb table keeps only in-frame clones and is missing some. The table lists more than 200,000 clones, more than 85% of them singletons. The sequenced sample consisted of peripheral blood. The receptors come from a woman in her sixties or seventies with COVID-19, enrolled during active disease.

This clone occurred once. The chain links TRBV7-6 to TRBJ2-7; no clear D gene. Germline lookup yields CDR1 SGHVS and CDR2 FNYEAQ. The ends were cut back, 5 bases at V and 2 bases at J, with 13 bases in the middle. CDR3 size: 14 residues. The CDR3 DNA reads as TGTGCCAGCAGCACGTGGTCGAGCACCTACGAGCAGTACTTC. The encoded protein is CASSTWSSTYEQYF.

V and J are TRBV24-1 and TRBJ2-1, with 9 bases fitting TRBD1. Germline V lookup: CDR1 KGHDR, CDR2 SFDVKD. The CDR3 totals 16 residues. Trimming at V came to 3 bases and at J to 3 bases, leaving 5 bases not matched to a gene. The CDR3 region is CATSDAGQGIYNEQFF. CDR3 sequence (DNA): TGTGCCACCAGTGATGCGGGACAGGGCATCTACAATGAGCAGTTCTTC.

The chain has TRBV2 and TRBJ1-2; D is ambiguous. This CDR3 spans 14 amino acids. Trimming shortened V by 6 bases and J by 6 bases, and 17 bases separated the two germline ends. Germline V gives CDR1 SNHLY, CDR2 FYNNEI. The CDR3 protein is CASRISRAADGYTF. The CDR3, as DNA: TGTGCCAGCAGGATCTCTCGCGCGGCTGATGGCTACACCTTC.

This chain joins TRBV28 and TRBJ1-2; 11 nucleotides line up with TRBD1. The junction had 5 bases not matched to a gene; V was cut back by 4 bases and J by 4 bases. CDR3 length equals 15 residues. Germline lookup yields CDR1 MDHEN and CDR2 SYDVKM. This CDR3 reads CASSSRDRGAYGYTF. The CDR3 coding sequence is TGTGCCAGCAGTTCCCGGGACAGGGGGGCCTATGGCTACACCTTC.

The CDR3 loop is CASSQNSGTPGTDTQYF. CDR3 coding DNA: TGCGCCAGCAGCCAAAACAGCGGGACTCCGGGCACAGATACGCAGTATTTT. This chain joins TRBV4-1 and TRBJ2-3, with 7 nucleotides matching TRBD2. Germline V gene lookup returns CDR1 MGHRA and CDR2 YSYEKL. J was trimmed by 1 base and V by 2 bases; bases with no gene match: 9. The CDR3 loop spans 17 amino acids.

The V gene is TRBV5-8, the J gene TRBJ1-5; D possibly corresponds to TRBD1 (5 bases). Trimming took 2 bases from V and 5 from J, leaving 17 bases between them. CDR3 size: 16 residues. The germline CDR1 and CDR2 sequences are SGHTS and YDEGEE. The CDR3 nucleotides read TGTGCCAGCAGCTTAATCTCATGGGGGGTCGATCAGCCCCAGCATTTT. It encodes CASSLISWGVDQPQHF. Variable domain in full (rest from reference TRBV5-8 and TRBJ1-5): EAGVTQSPTHLIKTRGQQATLRCSPISGHTSVYWYQQALGLGLQFLLWYDEGEERNRGNFPPRFSGRQFPNYSSELNVNALELEDSALYLCASSLISWGVDQPQHFGDGTRLSIL.

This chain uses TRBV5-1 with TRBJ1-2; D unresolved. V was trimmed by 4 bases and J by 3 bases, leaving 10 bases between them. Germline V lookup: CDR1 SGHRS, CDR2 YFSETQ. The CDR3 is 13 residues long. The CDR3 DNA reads TGCGCCAGCAGCCCCGGACTGGACTATGGCTACACCTTC. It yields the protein CASSPGLDYGYTF.

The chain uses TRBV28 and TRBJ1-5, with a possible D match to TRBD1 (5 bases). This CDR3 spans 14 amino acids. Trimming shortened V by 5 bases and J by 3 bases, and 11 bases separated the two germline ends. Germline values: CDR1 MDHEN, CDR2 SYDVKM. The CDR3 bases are TGTGCCAGCAGTCCCCCAGGGTACAATCAGCCCCAGCATTTT. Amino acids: CASSPPGYNQPQHF.

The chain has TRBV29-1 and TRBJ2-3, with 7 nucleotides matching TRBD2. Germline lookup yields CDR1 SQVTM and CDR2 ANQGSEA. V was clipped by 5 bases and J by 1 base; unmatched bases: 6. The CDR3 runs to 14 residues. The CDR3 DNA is TGCAGCGTTCAACGAGGGAGGGGCACAGATACGCAGTATTTT. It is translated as CSVQRGRGTDTQYF.

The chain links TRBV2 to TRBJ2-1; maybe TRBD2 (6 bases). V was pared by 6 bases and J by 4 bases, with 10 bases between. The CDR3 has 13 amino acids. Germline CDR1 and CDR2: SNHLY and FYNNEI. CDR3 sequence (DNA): TGTGCCAGCAGATGGAGGGTTTACAATGAGCAGTTCTTC. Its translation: CASRWRVYNEQFF.

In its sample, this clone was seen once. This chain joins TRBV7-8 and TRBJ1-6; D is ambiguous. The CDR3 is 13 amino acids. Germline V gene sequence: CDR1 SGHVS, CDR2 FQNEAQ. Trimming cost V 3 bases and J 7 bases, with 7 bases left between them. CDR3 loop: CASSFPGNSPLHF. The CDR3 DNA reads TGTGCCAGCAGCTTTCCGGGGAATTCACCCCTCCACTTT.

In nucleotides, the CDR3 is TGTGCCAGCAGCCAAACTAGCGGGAGCTCCTACGAGCAGTACTTC. Protein product: CASSQTSGSSYEQYF. V and J are TRBV3-1 (or the pseudogene TRBV3-2) and TRBJ2-7; the match to TRBD2 covers 11 bases. The J segment lost 0 bases and the V segment lost 2 bases, leaving 0 bases of the junction unmatched. Germline lookup yields CDR1 LGHDT and CDR2 YNNKEL (reference sequence). The CDR3 runs 15 residues.

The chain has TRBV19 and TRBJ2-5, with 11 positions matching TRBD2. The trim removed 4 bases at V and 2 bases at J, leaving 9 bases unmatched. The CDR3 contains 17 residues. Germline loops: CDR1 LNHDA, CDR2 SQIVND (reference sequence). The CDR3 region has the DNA TGTGCCAGTAGTAGAAACCCCGGGACTAGCGGACAAGAGACCCAGTACTTC. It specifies CASSRNPGTSGQETQYF.

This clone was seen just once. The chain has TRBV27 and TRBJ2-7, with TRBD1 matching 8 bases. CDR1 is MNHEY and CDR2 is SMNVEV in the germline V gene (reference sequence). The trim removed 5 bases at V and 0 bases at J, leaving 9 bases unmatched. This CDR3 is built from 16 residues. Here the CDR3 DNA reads TGTGCCAGCAGTCCCGGACAGGGAGAATCCTCCTACGAGCAGTACTTC. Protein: CASSPGQGESSYEQYF.

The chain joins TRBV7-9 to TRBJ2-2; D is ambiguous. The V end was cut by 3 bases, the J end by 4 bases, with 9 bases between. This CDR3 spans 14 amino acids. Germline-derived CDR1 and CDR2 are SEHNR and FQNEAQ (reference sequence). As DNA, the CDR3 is TGTGCCAGCAGCTTGTCAACACCCACCGGGGAGCTGTTTTTT. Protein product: CASSLSTPTGELFF.

CDR3 in amino acids: CASSPLAGVSGELFF. Written as DNA, the CDR3 is TGCGCCAGCAGCCCTTTAGCGGGAGTCAGCGGGGAGCTGTTTTTT. The chain has TRBV5-1 and TRBJ2-2, with 9 bases aligning to TRBD2. This CDR3 has 15 amino acids. The germline CDR1 and CDR2 sequences are SGHRS and YFSETQ. The V and J ends lost 4 bases and 7 bases, in that order; junction bases with no gene match: 8.

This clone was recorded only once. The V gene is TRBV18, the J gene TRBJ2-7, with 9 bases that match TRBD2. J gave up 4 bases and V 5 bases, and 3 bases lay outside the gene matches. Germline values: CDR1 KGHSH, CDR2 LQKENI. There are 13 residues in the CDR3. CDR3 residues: CASSILAGYEQYF. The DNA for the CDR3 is TGTGCCAGCTCAATCCTAGCGGGATACGAGCAGTACTTC.

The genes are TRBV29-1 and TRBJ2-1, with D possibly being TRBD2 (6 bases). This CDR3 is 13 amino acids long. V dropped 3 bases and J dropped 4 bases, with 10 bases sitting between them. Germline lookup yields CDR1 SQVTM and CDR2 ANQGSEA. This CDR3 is CSVELASYNEQFF. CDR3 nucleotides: TGCAGCGTTGAGCTAGCGTCTTACAATGAGCAGTTCTTC.

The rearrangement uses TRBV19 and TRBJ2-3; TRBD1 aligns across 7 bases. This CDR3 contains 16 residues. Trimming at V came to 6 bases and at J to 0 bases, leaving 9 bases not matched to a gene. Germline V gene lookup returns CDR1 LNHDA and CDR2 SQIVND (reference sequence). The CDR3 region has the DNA TGTGCCAGTAGCAAGGGGACAGTTACTAGCACAGATACGCAGTATTTT. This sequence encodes CASSKGTVTSTDTQYF.

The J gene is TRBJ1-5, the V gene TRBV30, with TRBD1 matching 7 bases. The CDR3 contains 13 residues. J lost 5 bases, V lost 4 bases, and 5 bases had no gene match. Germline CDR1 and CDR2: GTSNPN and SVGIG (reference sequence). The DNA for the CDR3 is TGTGCCTGGAATTTAGACAGGGATCAGCCCCAGCATTTT. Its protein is CAWNLDRDQPQHF.

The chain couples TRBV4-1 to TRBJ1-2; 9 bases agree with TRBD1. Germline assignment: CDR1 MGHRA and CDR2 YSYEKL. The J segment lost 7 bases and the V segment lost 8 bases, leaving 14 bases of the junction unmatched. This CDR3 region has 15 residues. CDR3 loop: CASGKGDRDFSGYTF. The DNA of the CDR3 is TGCGCCAGCGGTAAGGGGGACAGGGACTTCTCTGGCTACACCTTC.

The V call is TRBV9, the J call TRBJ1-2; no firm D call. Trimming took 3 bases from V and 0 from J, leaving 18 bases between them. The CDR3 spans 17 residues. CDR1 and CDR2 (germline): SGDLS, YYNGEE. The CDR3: CASSEPSDGSSNYGYTF. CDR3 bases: TGTGCCAGCAGCGAACCTTCGGACGGGAGTTCTAACTATGGCTACACCTTC.

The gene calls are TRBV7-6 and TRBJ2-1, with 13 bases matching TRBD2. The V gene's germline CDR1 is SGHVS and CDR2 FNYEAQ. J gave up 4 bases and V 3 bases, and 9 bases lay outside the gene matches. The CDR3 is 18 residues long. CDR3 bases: TGTGCCAGCAGCTTTCGGGCCAGGACTAGCGGGAGATACAATGAGCAGTTCTTC. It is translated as CASSFRARTSGRYNEQFF.